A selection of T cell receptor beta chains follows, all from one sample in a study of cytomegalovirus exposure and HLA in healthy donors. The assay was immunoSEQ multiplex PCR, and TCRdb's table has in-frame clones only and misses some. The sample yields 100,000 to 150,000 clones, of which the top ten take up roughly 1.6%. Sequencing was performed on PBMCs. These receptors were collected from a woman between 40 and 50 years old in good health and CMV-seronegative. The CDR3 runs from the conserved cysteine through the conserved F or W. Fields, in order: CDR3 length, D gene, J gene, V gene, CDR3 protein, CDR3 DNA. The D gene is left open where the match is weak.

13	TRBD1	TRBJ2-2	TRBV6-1	CASKTGVTGELFF	TGTGCCAGCAAGACAGGGGTCACCGGGGAGCTGTTTTTT
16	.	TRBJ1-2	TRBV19	CASSIQRRTANYGYTF	TGTGCCAGTAGTATCCAGAGGAGGACAGCTAACTATGGCTACACCTTC
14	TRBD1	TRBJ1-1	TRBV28	CASRRTGRNTEAFF	TGTGCCAGCAGGCGGACAGGGCGGAACACTGAAGCTTTCTTT
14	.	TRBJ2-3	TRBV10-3	CAIMSAVKTDTQYF	TGTGCCATCATGAGCGCGGTTAAGACAGATACGCAGTATTTT
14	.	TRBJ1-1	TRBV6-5	CASSFGARRTEAFF	TGTGCCAGCAGTTTTGGGGCGCGAAGGACTGAAGCTTTCTTT
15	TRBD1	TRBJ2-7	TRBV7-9	CASSFTTGITYEQYF	TGTGCCAGCAGCTTCACGACAGGGATCACCTACGAGCAGTACTTC
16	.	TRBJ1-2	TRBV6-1	CASSEGTSSIPYGYTF	TGTGCCAGCAGTGAAGGGACATCCTCGATTCCCTATGGCTACACCTTC
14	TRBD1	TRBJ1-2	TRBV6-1	CASSDWDRAYGYTF	TGTGCCAGCAGTGATTGGGACAGGGCGTATGGCTACACCTTC
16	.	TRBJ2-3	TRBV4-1	CASSQSGDPPTDTQYF	TGCGCCAGCAGCCAGTCAGGGGATCCCCCTACAGATACGCAGTATTTT
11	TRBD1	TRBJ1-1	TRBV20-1	CSARGGDRTFF	TGCAGTGCTAGAGGAGGGGACAGAACTTTCTTT
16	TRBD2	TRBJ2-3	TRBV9	CASSLMSGGAGDTQYF	TGTGCCAGCAGCTTGATGAGCGGGGGGGCAGGTGATACGCAGTATTTT
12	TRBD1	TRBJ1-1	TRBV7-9	CATGTANTEAFF	TGTGCCACCGGGACAGCGAACACTGAAGCTTTCTTT
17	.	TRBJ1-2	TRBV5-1	CASTSSTVPQSNYGYTF	TGCGCCAGCACTTCCTCGACAGTACCACAGTCTAATTATGGCTACACCTTC
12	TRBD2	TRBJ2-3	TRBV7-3	CASSPGGDTQYF	TGTGCCAGCAGCCCGGGAGGAGATACGCAGTATTTT
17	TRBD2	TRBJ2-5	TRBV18	CASSAGTSGGYLETQYF	TGTGCCAGCTCAGCCGGGACTAGCGGGGGTTACCTAGAGACCCAGTACTTC
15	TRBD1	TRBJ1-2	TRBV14	CASSQDWSGGYGYTF	TGTGCCAGCAGCCAAGACTGGTCAGGGGGCTATGGCTACACCTTC
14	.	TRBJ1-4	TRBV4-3	CASSQQGNNEKLFF	TGCGCCAGCAGCCAACAGGGGAATAATGAAAAACTGTTTTTT
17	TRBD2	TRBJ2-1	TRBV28	CASSLWLAGSSYNEQFF	TGTGCCAGCAGTTTATGGCTAGCGGGGTCCTCCTACAATGAGCAGTTCTTC
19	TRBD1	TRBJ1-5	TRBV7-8	CASTRGTGGMRLGNQPQHF	TGTGCCAGCACCCGAGGGACAGGGGGCATGAGGTTGGGCAATCAGCCCCAGCATTTT
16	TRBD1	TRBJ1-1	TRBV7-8	CASSWRDRASNTEAFF	TGTGCCAGCAGCTGGAGGGACAGGGCGTCTAACACTGAAGCTTTCTTT
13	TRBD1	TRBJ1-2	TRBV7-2	CASSSDRAHGYTF	TGTGCCAGCAGCTCGGACAGGGCCCATGGCTACACCTTC
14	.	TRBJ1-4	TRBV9	CASSVTASNEKLFF	TGTGCCAGCAGCGTGACAGCGAGTAATGAAAAACTGTTTTTT
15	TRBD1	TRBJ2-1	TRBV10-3	CAISVGTADYNEQFF	TGTGCCATCAGTGTAGGGACAGCGGACTACAATGAGCAGTTCTTC
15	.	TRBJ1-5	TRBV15	CATSREQGRRQPQHF	TGTGCCACCAGCAGAGAGCAGGGGCGCAGACAGCCCCAGCATTTT
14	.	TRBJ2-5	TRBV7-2	CASSSGLATETQYF	TGTGCCAGCAGCTCGGGACTCGCCACAGAGACCCAGTACTTC
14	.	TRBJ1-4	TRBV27	CASSFQGSNEKLFF	TGTGCCAGCAGTTTTCAGGGGTCTAATGAAAAACTGTTTTTT
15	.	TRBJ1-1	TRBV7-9	CASRKRDGGGTEAFF	TGTGCCAGCAGAAAGAGGGACGGGGGGGGCACTGAAGCTTTCTTT
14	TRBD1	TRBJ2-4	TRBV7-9	CASSFGTGNGLQYF	TGTGCCAGCAGCTTCGGGACAGGGAACGGACTTCAGTACTTC
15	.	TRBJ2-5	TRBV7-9	CASSLGSGDQETQYF	TGTGCCAGCAGCTTAGGGTCAGGGGACCAAGAGACCCAGTACTTC
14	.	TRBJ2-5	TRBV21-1	CASSPGQGRETQYF	TGTGCCAGCAGCCCGGGACAGGGGAGGGAGACCCAGTACTTC
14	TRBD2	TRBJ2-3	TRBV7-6	CASTVGGSTDTQYF	TGTGCCAGCACCGTGGGAGGGAGCACAGATACGCAGTATTTT
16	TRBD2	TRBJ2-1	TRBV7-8	CASSWGLSGGVNEQFF	TGTGCCAGCAGCTGGGGACTAAGCGGGGGAGTCAATGAGCAGTTCTTC
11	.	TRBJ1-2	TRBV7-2	CASSLDSGYTF	TGTGCCAGCAGCTTAGATAGTGGCTACACCTTC
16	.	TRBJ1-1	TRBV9	CASSVSVGEENTEAFF	TGTGCCAGCAGCGTAAGCGTGGGGGAGGAGAACACTGAAGCTTTCTTT
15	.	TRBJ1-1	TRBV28	CASSLPKARNTEAFF	TGTGCCAGCAGTTTACCCAAAGCGAGGAACACTGAAGCTTTCTTT
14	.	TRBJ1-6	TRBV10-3	CAIQGFSYNSPLHF	TGTGCCATTCAGGGGTTCTCCTATAATTCACCCCTCCACTTT